This T cell receptor beta chain was sequenced for a study of blood T cell repertoires in COVID-19. For the study at large: Acute and convalescent COVID-19 specimens originated in the United States, Italy and Spain.

The CDR3 has 15 amino acids. V was cut by 0 bases and J by 12 bases, with 18 bases left in between. CDR1 is KGHSH, CDR2 LQKENI, per germline. Sequencing used immunoSEQ multiplex PCR; TCRdb keeps in-frame clones, though not all of them. The sample has about 110,000 clones, 75% to 85% seen once. The sample was peripheral blood. This receptor was identified in a woman between 55 and 75 years old with acute or convalescent COVID-19. The chain couples TRBV18 to TRBJ2-1; unclear D gene. CDR3 amino acids: CASSPPSSAGLGQFF. CDR3 sequence (DNA): TGTGCCAGCTCACCACCTTCCAGCGCTGGCCTTGGGCAGTTCTTC. Full variable domain (remainder filled in from reference TRBV18 and TRBJ2-1): NAGVMQNPRHLVRRRGQEARLRCSPMKGHSHVYWYRQLPEEGLKFMVYLQKENIIDESGMPKERFSAEFPKEGPSILRIQQVVRGDSAAYFCASSPPSSAGLGQFFGPGTRLTVL.